This T cell receptor (beta chain) comes out of a study of T cell changes during pregnancy in multiple sclerosis. Germline V gene sequence: CDR1 LGHNA, CDR2 YSLEER. The ends lost 4 bases at V and 4 bases at J; junction bases unmatched: 5. This CDR3 comprises 14 residues. Here immunoSEQ multiplex PCR was the method, and the copy in TCRdb shows in-frame clones only, minus some. Of about 50,000 clones listed, 85% to 95% are singletons. This specimen was CD4+ T cells from peripheral blood mononuclear cells, taken before pregnancy. This TCR was recovered from a female donor with multiple sclerosis, enrolled in a pregnancy study. This chain joins TRBV4-3 and TRBJ2-7, with 9 bases aligning to TRBD1. Written as DNA, the CDR3 is TGCGCCAGCAGCCGCGGGACAGGGTTTTACGAGCAGTACTTC. Translating it yields CASSRGTGFYEQYF.